This T cell receptor beta chain originates from a study of post-analysis software for immune sequencing data. Study-wide background: The disease courses spanned relapsing-remitting, secondary progressive and progressive-relapsing forms of multiple sclerosis. Study results and caveats: Controls had lower frequencies than patients of about 5 TRBV segments, which included TRBV5-6, TRBV5-1 and TRBV20-1. Controls significantly exceeded multiple sclerosis patients in normalized Chao1 diversity.

cDNA libraries for TCR beta contained unique molecular identifiers. One entry per CDR3 protein results from TCRdb running MiXCR on the PCR reads. Of fewer than 900,000 distinct CDR3 sequences listed, 40% to 55% are singletons. This CDR3 region has 13 residues. Trimming stripped 4 bases from V and 0 bases from J, with 8 bases between. Germline CDR1 SQVTM, CDR2 ANQGSEA. In this sample, this clonotype turned up many times. What it binds is unknown. The chain has TRBV29-1 and TRBJ2-3; the D is unclear. The clonotype was recovered from a girl aged 5 to 17 with multiple sclerosis. Material for sequencing was blood. Written as DNA, the CDR3 is TGCAGCGTTGCTTCCCCTAGCACAGATACGCAGTATTTT. It is translated as CSVASPSTDTQYF.